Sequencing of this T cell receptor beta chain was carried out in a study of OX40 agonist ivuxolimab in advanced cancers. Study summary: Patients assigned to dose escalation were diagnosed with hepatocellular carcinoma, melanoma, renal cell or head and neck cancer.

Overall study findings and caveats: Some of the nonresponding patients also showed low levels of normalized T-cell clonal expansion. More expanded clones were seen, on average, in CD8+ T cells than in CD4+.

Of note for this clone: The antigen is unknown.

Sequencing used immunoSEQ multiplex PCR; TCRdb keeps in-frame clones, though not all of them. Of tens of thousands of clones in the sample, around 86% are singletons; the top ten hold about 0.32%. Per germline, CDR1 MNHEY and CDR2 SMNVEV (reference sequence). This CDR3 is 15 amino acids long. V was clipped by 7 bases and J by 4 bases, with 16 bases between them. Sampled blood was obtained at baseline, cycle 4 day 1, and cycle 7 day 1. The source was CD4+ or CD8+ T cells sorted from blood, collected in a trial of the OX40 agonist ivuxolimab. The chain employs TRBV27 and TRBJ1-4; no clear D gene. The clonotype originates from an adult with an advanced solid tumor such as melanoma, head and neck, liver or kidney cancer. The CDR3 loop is CASKALRVVNEKLFF. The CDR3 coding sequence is TGTGCCAGCAAGGCTTTGAGAGTAGTTAATGAAAAACTGTTTTTT. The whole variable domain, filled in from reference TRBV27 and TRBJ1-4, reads EAQVTQNPRYLITVTGKKLTVTCSQNMNHEYMSWYRQDPGLGLRQIYYSMNVEVTDKGDVPEGYKVSRKEKRNFPLILESPSPNQTSLYFCASKALRVVNEKLFFGSGTQLSVL.